This TCR beta chain was sequenced for a study of blood T cell repertoires in COVID-19. V gave up 1 base and J gave up 6 bases, with 12 bases separating them. The germline gives CDR1 SGHTA, CDR2 FQGNSA. The CDR3 contains 15 residues. Per the original data handling: Reference gene primers were amplified, and this amplification served to estimate nucleated cell counts. The assay was immunoSEQ multiplex PCR, and TCRdb's table has in-frame clones only and misses some. The V and J calls and clone size are taken from that table; D and trimming were inferred from the DNA. This sample yields about 260,000 clones, of which 86% are seen a single time; over 7.5% belongs to the top ten.

The specimen was peripheral blood. This receptor was taken from a man between 40 and 49 years old who had recovered from COVID-19. This sequence joins TRBV7-2 and TRBJ2-2; D unresolved. The DNA for the CDR3 is TGTGCCAGCAGCTTAGATGGCGGTATCCCCGGGGAGCTGTTTTTT. It yields the protein CASSLDGGIPGELFF.